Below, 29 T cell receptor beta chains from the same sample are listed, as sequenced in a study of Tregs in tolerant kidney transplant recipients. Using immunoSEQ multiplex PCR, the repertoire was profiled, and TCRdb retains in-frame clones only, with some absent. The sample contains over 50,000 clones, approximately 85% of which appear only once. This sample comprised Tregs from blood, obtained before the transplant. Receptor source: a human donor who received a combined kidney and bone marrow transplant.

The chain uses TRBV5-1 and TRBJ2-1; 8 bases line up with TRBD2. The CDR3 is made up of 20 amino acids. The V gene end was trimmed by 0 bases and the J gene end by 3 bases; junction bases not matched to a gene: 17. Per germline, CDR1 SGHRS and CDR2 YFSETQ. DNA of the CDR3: TGCGCCAGCAGCTTGGCCTCGGGGCTAGCGGGTGAGATTCACTACAATGAGCAGTTCTTC. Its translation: CASSLASGLAGEIHYNEQFF.

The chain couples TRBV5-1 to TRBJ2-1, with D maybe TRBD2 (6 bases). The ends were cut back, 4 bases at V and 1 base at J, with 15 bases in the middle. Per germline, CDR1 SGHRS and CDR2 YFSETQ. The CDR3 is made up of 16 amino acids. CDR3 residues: CASSPAGSRSYNEQFF. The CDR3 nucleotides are TGCGCCAGCAGCCCCGCGGGGAGTAGGTCCTACAATGAGCAGTTCTTC.

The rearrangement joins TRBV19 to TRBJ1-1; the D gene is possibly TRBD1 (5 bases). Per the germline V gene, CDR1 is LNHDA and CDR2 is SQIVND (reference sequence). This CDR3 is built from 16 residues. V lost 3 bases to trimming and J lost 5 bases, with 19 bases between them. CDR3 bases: TGTGCCAGTAGTATTCTCCCCAGGGCCCGGGGAACTGAAGCTTTCTTT. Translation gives CASSILPRARGTEAFF. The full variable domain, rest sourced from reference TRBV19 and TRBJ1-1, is DGGITQSPKYLFRKEGQNVTLSCEQNLNHDAMYWYRQDPGQGLRLIYYSQIVNDFQKGDIAEGYSVSREKKESFPLTVTSAQKNPTAFYLCASSILPRARGTEAFFGQGTRLTVV.

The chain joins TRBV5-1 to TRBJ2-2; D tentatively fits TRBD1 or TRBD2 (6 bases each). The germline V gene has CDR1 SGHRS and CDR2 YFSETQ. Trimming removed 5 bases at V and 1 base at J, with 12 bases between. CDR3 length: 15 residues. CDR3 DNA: TGCGCCAGCAGATTAGGGGGGCAGAACACCGGGGAGCTGTTTTTT. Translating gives CASRLGGQNTGELFF.

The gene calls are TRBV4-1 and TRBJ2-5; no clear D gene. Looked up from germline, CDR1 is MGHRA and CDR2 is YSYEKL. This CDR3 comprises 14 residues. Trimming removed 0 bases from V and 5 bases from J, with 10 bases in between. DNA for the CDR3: TGCGCCAGCAGCCAAGATTCAGGCTGGGAGACCCAGTACTTC. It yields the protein CASSQDSGWETQYF.

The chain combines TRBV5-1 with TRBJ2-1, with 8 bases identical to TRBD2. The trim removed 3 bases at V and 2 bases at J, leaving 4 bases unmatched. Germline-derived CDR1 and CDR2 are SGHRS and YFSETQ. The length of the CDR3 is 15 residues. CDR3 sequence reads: CASSSREGTYNEQFF. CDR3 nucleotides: TGCGCCAGCAGCTCCCGGGAGGGTACCTACAATGAGCAGTTCTTC.

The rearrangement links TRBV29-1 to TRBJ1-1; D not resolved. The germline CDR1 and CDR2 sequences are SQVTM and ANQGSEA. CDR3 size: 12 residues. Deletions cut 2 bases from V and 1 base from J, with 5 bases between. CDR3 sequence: CSVEYQNTEAFF. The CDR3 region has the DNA TGCAGCGTTGAATACCAGAACACTGAAGCTTTCTTT.

DNA of the CDR3: TGTGCCCGCGGGAGTCAGGGGAACACTGAAGCTTTCTTT. Amino acid sequence: CARGSQGNTEAFF. The chain is built from TRBV30 and TRBJ1-1; possibly TRBD1 for D (5 bases). In germline, CDR1 is GTSNPN, CDR2 SVGIG (reference sequence). The CDR3 consists of 13 residues. Trimming took off 8 bases at V and 1 base at J, with 14 bases between the two ends.

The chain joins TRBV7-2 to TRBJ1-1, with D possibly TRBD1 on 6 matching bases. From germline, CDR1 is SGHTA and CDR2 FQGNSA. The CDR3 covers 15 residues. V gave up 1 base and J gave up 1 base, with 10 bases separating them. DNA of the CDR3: TGTGCCAGCAGCTTAGATGGGGGGCCGAACACTGAAGCTTTCTTT. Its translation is CASSLDGGPNTEAFF.

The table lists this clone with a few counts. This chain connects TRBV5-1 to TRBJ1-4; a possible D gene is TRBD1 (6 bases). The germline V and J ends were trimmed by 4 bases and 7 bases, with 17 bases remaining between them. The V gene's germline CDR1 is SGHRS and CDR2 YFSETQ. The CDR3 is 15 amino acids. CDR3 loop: CASSLGSQGREKLFF. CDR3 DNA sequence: TGCGCCAGCAGCCTCGGGAGTCAGGGGCGTGAAAAACTGTTTTTT.

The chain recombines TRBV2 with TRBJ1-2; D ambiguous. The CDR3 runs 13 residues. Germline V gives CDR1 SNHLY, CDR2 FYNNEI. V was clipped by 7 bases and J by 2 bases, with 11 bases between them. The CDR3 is CASNQGKNYGYTF. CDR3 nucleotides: TGTGCCAGCAACCAAGGGAAGAACTATGGCTACACCTTC.

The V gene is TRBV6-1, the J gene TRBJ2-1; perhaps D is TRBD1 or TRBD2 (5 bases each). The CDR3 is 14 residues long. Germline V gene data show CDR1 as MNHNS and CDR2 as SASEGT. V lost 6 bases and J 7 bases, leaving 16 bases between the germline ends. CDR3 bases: TGTGCCAGCAGGGGGGTGAGGGGAAATAATGAGCAGTTCTTC. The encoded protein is CASRGVRGNNEQFF.

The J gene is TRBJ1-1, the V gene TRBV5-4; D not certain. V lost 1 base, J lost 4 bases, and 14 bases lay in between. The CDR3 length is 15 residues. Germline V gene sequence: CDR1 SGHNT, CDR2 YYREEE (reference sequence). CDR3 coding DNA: TGTGCCAGCAGCTTGAGTCGGGTTGGGAGCACTGAAGCTTTCTTT. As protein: CASSLSRVGSTEAFF.

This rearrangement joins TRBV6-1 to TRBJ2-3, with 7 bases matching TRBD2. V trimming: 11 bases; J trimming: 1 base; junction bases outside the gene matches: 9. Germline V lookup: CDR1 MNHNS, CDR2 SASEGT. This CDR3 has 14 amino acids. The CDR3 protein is CAVRVAGGTDTQYF. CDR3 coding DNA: TGTGCCGTGAGGGTGGCGGGAGGCACAGATACGCAGTATTTT.

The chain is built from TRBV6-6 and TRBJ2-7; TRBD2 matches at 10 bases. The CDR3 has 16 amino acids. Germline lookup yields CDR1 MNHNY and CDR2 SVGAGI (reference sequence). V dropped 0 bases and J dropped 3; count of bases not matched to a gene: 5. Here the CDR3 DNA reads TGTGCCAGCAGTTACTCGAAGGGACTAGCGAACTACGAGCAGTACTTC. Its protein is CASSYSKGLANYEQYF.

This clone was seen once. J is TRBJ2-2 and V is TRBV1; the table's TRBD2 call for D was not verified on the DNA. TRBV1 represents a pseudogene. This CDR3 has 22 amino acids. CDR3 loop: CTSSANPQPQVRIAGDTGELFF. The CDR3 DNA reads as TGCACCAGCTCAGCCAACCCCCAGCCACAGGTAAGAATAGCGGGAGACACCGGGGAGCTGTTTTTT.

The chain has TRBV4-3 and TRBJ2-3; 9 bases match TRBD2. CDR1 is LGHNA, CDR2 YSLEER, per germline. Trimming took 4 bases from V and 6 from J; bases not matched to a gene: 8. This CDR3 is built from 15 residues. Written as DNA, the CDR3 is TGCGCCAGCAGCCGGCAGCTAGCGGGATTTGATACGCAGTATTTT. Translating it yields CASSRQLAGFDTQYF.

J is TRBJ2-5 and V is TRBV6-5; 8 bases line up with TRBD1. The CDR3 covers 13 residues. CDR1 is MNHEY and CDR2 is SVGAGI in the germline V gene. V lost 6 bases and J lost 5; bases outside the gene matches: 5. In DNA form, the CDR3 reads TGTGCCAGCAGCGATACAGGGGGGGAGACCCAGTACTTC. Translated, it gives CASSDTGGETQYF.

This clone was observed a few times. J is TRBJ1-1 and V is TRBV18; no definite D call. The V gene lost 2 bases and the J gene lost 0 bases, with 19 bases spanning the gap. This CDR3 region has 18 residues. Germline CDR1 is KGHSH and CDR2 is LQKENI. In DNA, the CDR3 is TGTGCCAGCTCACCAACGGGTAGCCTATCACGCCTGAACACTGAAGCTTTCTTT. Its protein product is CASSPTGSLSRLNTEAFF.

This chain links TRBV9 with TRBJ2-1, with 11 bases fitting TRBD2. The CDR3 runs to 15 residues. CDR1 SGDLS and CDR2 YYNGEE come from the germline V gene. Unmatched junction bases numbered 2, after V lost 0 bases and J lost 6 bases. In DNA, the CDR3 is TGTGCCAGCAGCGTAGGACTAGCGGGAATCAATGAGCAGTTCTTC. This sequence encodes CASSVGLAGINEQFF.

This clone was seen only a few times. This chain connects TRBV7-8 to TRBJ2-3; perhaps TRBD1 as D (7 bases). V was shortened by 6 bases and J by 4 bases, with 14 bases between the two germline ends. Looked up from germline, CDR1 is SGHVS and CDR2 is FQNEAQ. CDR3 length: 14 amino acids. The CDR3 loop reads CASRFTGEADTQYF. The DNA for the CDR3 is TGTGCCAGCAGATTTACAGGGGAGGCAGATACGCAGTATTTT.

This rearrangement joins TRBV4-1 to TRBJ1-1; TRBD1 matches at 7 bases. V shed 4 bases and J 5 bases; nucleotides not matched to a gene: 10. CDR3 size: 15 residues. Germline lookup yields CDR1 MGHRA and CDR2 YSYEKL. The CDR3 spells CASSPSTRGQTEAFF. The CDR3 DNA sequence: TGCGCCAGCAGCCCCTCGACGAGGGGGCAGACTGAAGCTTTCTTT.

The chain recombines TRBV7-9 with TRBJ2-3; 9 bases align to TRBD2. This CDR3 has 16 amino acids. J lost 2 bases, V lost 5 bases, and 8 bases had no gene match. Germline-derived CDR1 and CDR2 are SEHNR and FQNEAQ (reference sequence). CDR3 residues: CASSRSLAGNTDTQYF. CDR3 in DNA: TGTGCCAGCAGCCGGTCTCTAGCGGGGAACACAGATACGCAGTATTTT.

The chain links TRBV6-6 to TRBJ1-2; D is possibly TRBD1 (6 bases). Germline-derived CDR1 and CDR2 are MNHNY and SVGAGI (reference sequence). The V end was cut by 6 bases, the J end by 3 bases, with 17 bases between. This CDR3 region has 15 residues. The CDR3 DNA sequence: TGTGCCAGCAGCCCTAGAGGGGGACGGTACTATGGCTACACCTTC. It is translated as CASSPRGGRYYGYTF.

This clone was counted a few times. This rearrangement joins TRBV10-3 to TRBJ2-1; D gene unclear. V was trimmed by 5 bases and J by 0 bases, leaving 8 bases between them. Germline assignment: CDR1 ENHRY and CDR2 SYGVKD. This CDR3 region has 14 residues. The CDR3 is CAISIKSSYNEQFF. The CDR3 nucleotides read TGTGCCATCAGTATTAAGAGCTCCTACAATGAGCAGTTCTTC.

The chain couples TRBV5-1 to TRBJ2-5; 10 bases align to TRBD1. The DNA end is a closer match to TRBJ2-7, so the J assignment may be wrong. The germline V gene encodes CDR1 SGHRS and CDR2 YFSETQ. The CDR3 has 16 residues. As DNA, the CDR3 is TGCGCCAGCAGCCTTCTTGGACAGGGGGGCTCCTACGAGCAGTACTTC. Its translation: CASSLLGQGGSYEQYF.

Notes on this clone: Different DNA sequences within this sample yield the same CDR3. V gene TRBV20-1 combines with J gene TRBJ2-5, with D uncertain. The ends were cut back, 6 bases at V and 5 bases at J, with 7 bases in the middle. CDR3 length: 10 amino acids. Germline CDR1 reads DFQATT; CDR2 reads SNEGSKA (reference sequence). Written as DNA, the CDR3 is TGCAGTGCCCTCGGGGAGACCCAGTACTTC. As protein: CSALGETQYF.

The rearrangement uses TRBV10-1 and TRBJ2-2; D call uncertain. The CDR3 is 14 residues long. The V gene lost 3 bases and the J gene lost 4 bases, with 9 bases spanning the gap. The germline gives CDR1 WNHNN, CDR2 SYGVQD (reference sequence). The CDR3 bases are TGCGCCAGCAGTGACAACTTGCCCACCGGGGAGCTGTTTTTT. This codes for CASSDNLPTGELFF.

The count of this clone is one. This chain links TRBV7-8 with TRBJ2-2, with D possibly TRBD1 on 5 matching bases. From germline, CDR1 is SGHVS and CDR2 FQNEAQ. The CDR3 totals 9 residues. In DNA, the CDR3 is TGTACAGGTGGCGGGGAGCTGTTTTTT. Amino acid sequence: CTGGGELFF.